The 24 T cell receptor beta chains reported below all come from one sample, sequenced in a study of CD8+ T cells in alopecia areata. The sample's treatment: oral pan-JAK inhibitor, 5-10 mg twice daily. It was cDNA, reverse transcribed from extracted RNA, that served as the sequencing template. Sequenced by immunoSEQ multiplex PCR; TCRdb stores in-frame clones only, minus some. The sample includes 160,000 or so clones, around three fifths of them seen just once. Sequencing was performed on CD4+ T cells sorted from blood, taken at week 4, from a patient treated with tofacitinib. These receptors came from a human donor with alopecia areata.

V usage is TRBV7-3 and J usage is TRBJ2-3; D is uncertain. The CDR3 runs to 14 residues. Per germline, CDR1 SGHTA and CDR2 FQGTGA. V was cut by 5 bases and J by 2 bases, with 11 bases left in between. The CDR3 protein is CASSSPESTDTQYF. The CDR3 DNA reads TGTGCCAGCAGCAGCCCAGAATCCACAGATACGCAGTATTTT.

This clone was observed a handful of times. This chain's CDR3 is CASSLNLGLTNNEQFF. CDR3 nucleotide sequence: TGTGCCAGCAGCCTGAATCTGGGACTGACTAACAATGAGCAGTTCTTC. This chain links TRBV13 with TRBJ2-1, with D perhaps TRBD2 (6 bases). CDR3 size: 16 residues. V lost 5 bases, J lost 5 bases, and 19 bases lay in between. The germline gives CDR1 PRHDT, CDR2 FYEKMQ (reference sequence).

This clone occurred a few times. This sequence joins TRBV27 and TRBJ1-4; 8 bases agree with TRBD1. Losses at the gene ends were 5 bases for V and 0 bases for J; bases not matched to a gene: 5. The CDR3 extends over 16 amino acids. Germline-derived CDR1 and CDR2 are MNHEY and SMNVEV (reference sequence). In DNA form, the CDR3 reads TGTGCCAGCAGTCTGTCAGGGGGCGCAACTAATGAAAAACTGTTTTTT. Its protein product is CASSLSGGATNEKLFF.

This clone was counted once. The chain links TRBV7-2 to TRBJ2-5, with D hard to call. Germline CDR1 and CDR2: SGHTA and FQGNSA. Trimming took off 5 bases at V and 5 bases at J, with 12 bases between the two ends. This CDR3 comprises 13 residues. The CDR3 bases are TGTGCCAGCAGCATAGGAAATGTTGAGACCCAGTACTTC. It codes for CASSIGNVETQYF. Full variable domain (rest looked up from reference TRBV7-2 and TRBJ2-5): GAGVSQSPSNKVTEKGKDVELRCDPISGHTALYWYRQSLGQGLEFLIYFQGNSAPDKSGLPSDRFSAERTGGSVSTLTIQRTQQEDSAVYLCASSIGNVETQYFGPGTRLLVL.

Turning to this clone: The junction departs from germline at one end; a sequencing error may be responsible. The chain joins TRBV7-9 to TRBJ2-7, with 8 bases that match TRBD2. The germline gives CDR1 SEHNR, CDR2 FQNEAQ (reference sequence). The CDR3 spans 18 residues. The CDR3 spells CAGSFRASGRGDSYEQYF. CDR3 sequence (DNA): TGTGCCGGCAGCTTCAGGGCTTCCGGGCGGGGGGACTCCTACGAGCAGTACTTC.

The rearrangement links TRBV25-1 to TRBJ2-7; D possibly matches TRBD1 or TRBD2 (5 bases each). Trimming pared 6 bases from V and 2 bases from J, leaving 11 bases between. The CDR3 extends over 13 amino acids. Germline V gene sequence: CDR1 MGHDK, CDR2 SYGVNS. CDR3 protein: CASRRGATYEQYF. The CDR3 coding sequence is TGTGCCAGCAGAAGGGGAGCCACCTACGAGCAGTACTTC.

This clone was counted only a few times. The V call is TRBV7-9, the J call TRBJ2-7; D ambiguous. V was shortened by 4 bases and J by 4 bases, with 14 bases between the two germline ends. The CDR3 runs 14 residues. From germline, CDR1 is SEHNR and CDR2 FQNEAQ (reference sequence). The CDR3 coding sequence is TGTGCCAGCAGCTCAGACGGCGGATGGTACGAGCAGTACTTC. Its translation is CASSSDGGWYEQYF. Supplemented by reference TRBV7-9 and TRBJ2-7, the full variable domain reads DTGVSQNPRHKITKRGQNVTFRCDPISEHNRLYWYRQTLGQGPEFLTYFQNEAQLEKSRLLSDRFSAERPKGSFSTLEIQRTEQGDSAMYLCASSSDGGWYEQYFGPGTRLTVT.

Only a few counts were recorded for this clone. Here the CDR3 DNA reads TGTGCCAGCAGTGGACTAGCGGGGAACAATGAGCAGTTCTTC. Protein sequence: CASSGLAGNNEQFF. The chain links TRBV2 to TRBJ2-1; 11 nucleotides align to TRBD2. CDR3 size: 14 residues. V lost 4 bases and J lost 5; bases outside the gene matches: 1. The germline V gene has CDR1 SNHLY and CDR2 FYNNEI.

This chain joins TRBV19 and TRBJ2-5; D might be TRBD1 (5 bases). From germline, CDR1 is LNHDA and CDR2 SQIVND (reference sequence). The CDR3 is 12 residues long. Trimming removed 10 bases from V and 7 bases from J, with 16 bases in between. CDR3 DNA: TGTGCCACTTGGACACCCCCGGGGACCCAGTACTTC. Amino acid sequence: CATWTPPGTQYF.

The chain couples TRBV4-1 to TRBJ2-7, with D maybe TRBD1 (6 bases). The CDR3 runs 14 residues. Trimming pared 4 bases from V and 1 base from J, leaving 11 bases between. The germline gives CDR1 MGHRA, CDR2 YSYEKL. Here the CDR3 DNA reads TGCGCCAGCAGCCCCCGGGACAAGTCCTACGAGCAGTACTTC. Translating it yields CASSPRDKSYEQYF.

This clone was observed a few times. The gene calls are TRBV10-3 and TRBJ2-5, with 12 bases lining up with TRBD1. The J segment lost 2 bases and the V segment lost 5 bases, leaving 3 bases of the junction unmatched. Looked up from germline, CDR1 is ENHRY and CDR2 is SYGVKD. The CDR3 has 15 residues. The CDR3 sequence is CAISSGQGAQETQYF. DNA of the CDR3: TGTGCCATCAGTTCGGGACAGGGGGCTCAAGAGACCCAGTACTTC.

J is TRBJ2-7 and V is TRBV13; TRBD1 is a possible D gene (5 bases). Per the germline V gene, CDR1 is PRHDT and CDR2 is FYEKMQ (reference sequence). The V end was cut by 3 bases, the J end by 1 base, with 7 bases between. The CDR3 is made up of 13 amino acids. The CDR3 DNA reads TGTGCCAGCAGCTTTCAGGGTTCCTACGAGCAGTACTTC. Protein: CASSFQGSYEQYF.

V and J are TRBV30 and TRBJ1-2; the match to TRBD1 covers 7 bases. Unmatched junction bases numbered 1, after V lost 0 bases and J lost 6 bases. Germline CDR1 GTSNPN, CDR2 SVGIG (reference sequence). The CDR3 consists of 12 residues. This chain's CDR3 is CAWSVGGHGYTF. CDR3 nucleotides: TGTGCCTGGAGTGTAGGGGGCCATGGCTACACCTTC.

V and J are TRBV30 and TRBJ2-3; TRBD2 matches at 13 bases. Germline values: CDR1 GTSNPN, CDR2 SVGIG (reference sequence). V shed 3 bases and J 6 bases; nucleotides not matched to a gene: 9. This CDR3 has 16 residues. The CDR3 DNA reads TGTGCCTGGAGCCTGGGGACTAGCGGGGCCGGGGATACGCAGTATTTT. Its translation is CAWSLGTSGAGDTQYF.

The CDR3 DNA follows: TGTGCCACCACGGGAACCGCCTACGAGCAGTACTTC. Translation: CATTGTAYEQYF. This chain uses TRBV2 with TRBJ2-7; maybe TRBD2 (5 bases). The CDR3 extends over 12 amino acids. Trimming cost V 10 bases and J 2 bases, with 12 bases left between them. The V gene's germline CDR1 is SNHLY and CDR2 FYNNEI.

This clone was counted a few times. This chain links TRBV29-1 with TRBJ2-2; TRBD2 matches 13 bases. From germline, CDR1 is SQVTM and CDR2 ANQGSEA. This CDR3 is 18 amino acids long. J was trimmed by 5 bases and V by 0 bases; bases with no gene match: 9. In nucleotides, the CDR3 is TGCAGCGTTGAAGACGGGACTAGCGGGGCAGCGGGGACCGGGGAGCTGTTTTTT. This codes for CSVEDGTSGAAGTGELFF.

This chain links TRBV30 with TRBJ2-7; the match to TRBD1 covers 8 bases. Germline lookup yields CDR1 GTSNPN and CDR2 SVGIG (reference sequence). The CDR3 contains 11 residues. V lost 5 bases to trimming and J lost 6 bases; unmatched junction nucleotides: 3. The DNA of the CDR3 is TGTGCCTGGGGACAGGGACCCGAGCAGTACTTC. Protein sequence: CAWGQGPEQYF.

This rearrangement joins TRBV7-9 to TRBJ1-2; the D is unclear. Trimming stripped 2 bases from V and 0 bases from J, with 13 bases between. There are 16 residues in the CDR3. Germline V gene lookup returns CDR1 SEHNR and CDR2 FQNEAQ (reference sequence). CDR3 nucleotides: TGTGCCAGCAGCTTATTGGGCGGCGAAGCTAACTATGGCTACACCTTC. It is translated as CASSLLGGEANYGYTF. The full variable domain, its missing parts supplied by reference TRBV7-9 and TRBJ1-2, is DTGVSQNPRHKITKRGQNVTFRCDPISEHNRLYWYRQTLGQGPEFLTYFQNEAQLEKSRLLSDRFSAERPKGSFSTLEIQRTEQGDSAMYLCASSLLGGEANYGYTFGSGTRLTVV.

The V call is TRBV7-2, the J call TRBJ2-2; 8 bases align to TRBD1. Germline CDR1 and CDR2: SGHTA and FQGNSA. This CDR3 has 16 amino acids. The ends lost 3 bases at V and 9 bases at J; junction bases unmatched: 12. CDR3 sequence reads: CASSLRQGLEVRELFF. CDR3 coding DNA: TGTGCCAGCAGCTTGCGACAGGGGCTTGAAGTTAGGGAGCTGTTTTTT.

The V and J genes are TRBV29-1 and TRBJ2-3; TRBD1 is a possible D gene (6 bases). The CDR3 is made up of 12 amino acids. V was pared by 8 bases and J by 3 bases, with 12 bases between. Germline V gene data show CDR1 as SQVTM and CDR2 as ANQGSEA. This CDR3 is CSLRTVTDTQYF. CDR3 in DNA: TGCAGCCTCCGGACAGTGACAGATACGCAGTATTTT.

The table lists this clone with a count of one. Other DNA sequences of this sample code for an identical CDR3. The chain joins TRBV9 to TRBJ2-2, with D tentatively TRBD1 (5 bases). The germline V and J ends were trimmed by 1 base and 1 base, with 5 bases remaining between them. CDR1 SGDLS and CDR2 YYNGEE come from the germline V gene. The CDR3 spans 14 residues. The CDR3 sequence: CASSVTGNTGELFF. The CDR3 DNA reads TGTGCCAGCAGCGTAACAGGGAACACCGGGGAGCTGTTTTTT.

The gene calls are TRBV29-1 and TRBJ2-2; 8 bases align to TRBD1. The ends lost 4 bases at V and 5 bases at J; junction bases unmatched: 0. Germline V gene data show CDR1 as SQVTM and CDR2 as ANQGSEA. This CDR3 is 12 amino acids long. The CDR3: CSVGQGTGELFF. CDR3 in DNA: TGCAGCGTTGGACAGGGGACCGGGGAGCTGTTTTTT.

The chain links TRBV7-2 to TRBJ1-2; 8 bases map to TRBD1. The junction had 7 bases not matched to a gene; V was cut back by 4 bases and J by 3 bases. The CDR3 contains 15 residues. Germline V gene lookup returns CDR1 SGHTA and CDR2 FQGNSA. The CDR3 sequence: CASSSDRAEYYGYTF. DNA for the CDR3: TGTGCCAGCAGCTCGGACAGGGCGGAGTACTATGGCTACACCTTC.

V gene TRBV6-6 combines with J gene TRBJ1-2; possible D gene TRBD1, 6 bases. The CDR3 contains 12 residues. V gave up 6 bases and J gave up 8 bases, with 13 bases separating them. Germline assignment: CDR1 MNHNY and CDR2 SVGAGI (reference sequence). The CDR3 DNA reads as TGTGCCAGCAGCCATGTGGGGGGCGGCTACACCTTC. This translates into CASSHVGGGYTF.